A selection of T cell receptor beta chains follows, all from one sample in a study of control samples from healthy donors and cancer patients. Assay used: immunoSEQ multiplex PCR; TCRdb lists only in-frame clones, some missing. The sample consists of some 19,000 clones, 84% of them appearing once. Sequencing input: PBMCs. These receptors all stem from a man aged 60-69 years with colorectal cancer. Each CDR3 is given with its conserved first and last residue. A D gene is named only where the DNA matches it firmly. Only part of the rows carry a size: once, few, many, or a class if the clone is expanded.

cdr3_aa,cdr3_nt,j_call,clone_size,d_call,v_call
CASSLTGTPMNTEAFF,TGTGCCAGCAGCTTGACGGGGACCCCAATGAACACTGAAGCTTTCTTT,TRBJ1-1,-,-,TRBV5-6
CASSLTGGSPYEQYF,TGTGCCAGCAGCCTAACAGGGGGCTCGCCTTACGAGCAGTACTTC,TRBJ2-7,-,TRBD1,TRBV7-6
CASSLGEAFTEAFF,TGTGCCAGCAGCTTAGGGGAGGCGTTCACTGAAGCTTTCTTT,TRBJ1-1,-,-,TRBV11-2
CASSYRGQGFEKLFF,TGTGCCAGCAGTTACAGGGGTCAGGGTTTTGAAAAACTGTTTTTT,TRBJ1-4,-,-,TRBV6-5
CASSYGGSNQPQHF,TGTGCCAGCAGTTATGGCGGGAGCAATCAGCCCCAGCATTTT,TRBJ1-5,few,-,TRBV6-5
CASSSRTSGGAIEQFF,TGTGCCAGCAGCTCCAGGACTAGCGGGGGGGCTATTGAGCAGTTCTTC,TRBJ2-1,-,TRBD2,TRBV7-2
CASSERAGGRTDTQYF,TGTGCCAGCAGTGAACGAGCGGGGGGACGCACAGATACGCAGTATTTT,TRBJ2-3,-,TRBD2,TRBV2
CASSSRGGGSTGELFF,TGTGCCAGCAGCTCCCGGGGAGGGGGAAGCACCGGGGAGCTGTTTTTT,TRBJ2-2,-,-,TRBV11-3
CASSYLTVSGNTIYF,TGTGCCAGCAGCTACCTGACGGTCTCTGGAAACACCATATATTTT,TRBJ1-3,-,-,TRBV5-6
CASSMGQFSYEQYF,TGTGCCAGTAGTATGGGACAGTTTTCCTACGAGCAGTACTTC,TRBJ2-7,-,TRBD1,TRBV19
CASSRQGEGQPQHF,TGTGCCAGCAGTCGTCAGGGGGAGGGTCAGCCCCAGCATTTT,TRBJ1-5,-,TRBD1,TRBV6-6
CASSTRDGGYTF,TGTGCCAGCAGTACCAGGGACGGGGGCTACACCTTC,TRBJ1-2,-,-,TRBV9
CASSRDRDYEQYF,TGTGCCAGCAGCCGGGACAGGGATTACGAGCAGTACTTC,TRBJ2-7,-,TRBD1,TRBV11-2
CASSQGEGQPYGYTF,TGCGCCAGCAGCCAAGGGGAGGGACAGCCCTATGGCTACACCTTC,TRBJ1-2,-,TRBD1,TRBV4-1
CASSDGTGDETGELFF,TGTGCCAGCAGCGACGGGACAGGGGACGAGACCGGGGAGCTGTTTTTT,TRBJ2-2,-,TRBD1,TRBV9
CASSYSRGRGNTIYF,TGTGCCAGCAGTTACTCGAGGGGGCGAGGAAACACCATATATTTT,TRBJ1-3,-,TRBD1,TRBV6-5
CASSSIRGLYNEQFF,TGTGCCAGCAGTTCTATCAGGGGACTATACAATGAGCAGTTCTTC,TRBJ2-1,-,-,TRBV27
CASNLGSGLGEKLFF,TGTGCCAGCAATTTGGGGTCGGGGTTGGGCGAAAAACTGTTTTTT,TRBJ1-4,-,-,TRBV6-5
CASSPGPGELFF,TGTGCCAGCAGTCCAGGGCCCGGGGAGCTGTTTTTT,TRBJ2-2,-,-,TRBV11-3
CASSLGQLASQPQHF,TGTGCCAGCAGCTTAGGTCAGTTAGCAAGTCAGCCCCAGCATTTT,TRBJ1-5,-,-,TRBV7-2
CASSTPWGVAGPYNEQFF,TGTGCCAGCAGCACCCCTTGGGGGGTAGCGGGACCATACAATGAGCAGTTCTTC,TRBJ2-1,-,TRBD2,TRBV5-8
CASLPSGGAGEQFF,TGCGCCAGCCTCCCTAGCGGGGGGGCCGGGGAGCAGTTCTTC,TRBJ2-1,-,TRBD2,TRBV10-2
CASRMGHQETQYF,TGTGCCAGCAGGATGGGACACCAAGAGACCCAGTACTTC,TRBJ2-5,once,-,TRBV6-6
CASSQAGEGTQYF,TGCGCCAGCAGCCAAGCGGGGGAAGGTACGCAGTATTTT,TRBJ2-3,-,-,TRBV4-3
CASSLSYEQYF,TGTGCCAGCAGTTTAAGCTACGAGCAGTACTTC,TRBJ2-7,-,-,TRBV27
CASSQDLVIQGAKNIQYF,TGCGCCAGCAGCCAAGATCTTGTTATACAGGGCGCCAAAAACATTCAGTACTTC,TRBJ2-4,-,-,TRBV4-3
CSASSGTSGGRYNEQFF,TGCAGTGCTAGTTCTGGGACTAGCGGGGGCCGTTACAATGAGCAGTTCTTC,TRBJ2-1,-,TRBD2,TRBV20-1
CASSWGGYADTQYF,TGTGCCAGCAGTTGGGGGGGCTACGCAGATACGCAGTATTTT,TRBJ2-3,-,-,TRBV3-1/TRBV3-2
CATSDQIEKRGGGSTDTQYF,TGTGCCACCAGTGATCAGATTGAAAAGAGAGGAGGGGGTAGCACAGATACGCAGTATTTT,TRBJ2-3,few,-,TRBV24-1
CASSPGGEQYF,TGTGCCAGCAGCCCGGGGGGCGAGCAGTACTTC,TRBJ2-7,-,TRBD2,TRBV14